This TCR beta chain comes out of a study of blood T cell repertoires in COVID-19. Study in general: T cells, B-cell-depleted T cells, or PBMCs provided the cDNA or gDNA that served as material.

The germline V gene has CDR1 SQVTM and CDR2 ANQGSEA. Between the trimmed V and J ends, which lost 2 bases and 5 bases, there was a span of 15 bases. The CDR3 runs to 14 residues. Clones were sequenced by immunoSEQ multiplex PCR, and TCRdb holds only the in-frame ones, with some missing. The sample shows about 240,000 clones, 86% of them seen only once. The material sequenced was peripheral blood. This clonotype was obtained from a man in his 60s with acute or convalescent COVID-19. This chain connects TRBV29-1 to TRBJ1-1; D perhaps matches TRBD1 (5 bases). CDR3 loop: CSVEPTGGKTEAFF. The CDR3 bases are TGCAGCGTTGAACCCACCGGGGGAAAAACTGAAGCTTTCTTT.